Sequencing of this TCR beta chain was carried out in a study of regulatory T cells in long-lasting Graves disease. General observations from the study: Accuracy might have suffered from few samples.

This clonotype showed up many times. Its antigen is not known. In building TCR beta libraries, iRepertoire HTBI primers were used together with Arm-PCR of CDR3 regions. From the multiplex PCR reads, TCRdb called clonotypes with MiXCR, one entry per CDR3 protein. This table holds some 440,000 distinct CDR3 sequences, about 20% found once. Time point defined: persistent/refractory GD, antithyroid drugs over 5 years with positive TRAb. RNA isolated from PBMCs was used to make the TCR library. Germline assignment: CDR1 LGHNA and CDR2 YSLEER. V lost 0 bases, J lost 5 bases, and 16 bases lay in between. The CDR3 consists of 16 residues.

The rearrangement joins TRBV4-3 to TRBJ2-5; D not resolved. This receptor was identified in a female donor with Graves disease. The sample consisted of peripheral blood mononuclear cells (PBMCs), taken when the disease was refractory, from a patient treated with antithyroid drugs. CDR3 in amino acids: CASSQDYPGSVETQYF. CDR3 DNA: TGCGCCAGCAGCCAAGACTATCCAGGTTCGGTGGAGACCCAGTACTTC.